Listed below are T cell receptor beta chains from one sample, sequenced in a study of cytomegalovirus exposure and HLA in healthy donors. The method was immunoSEQ multiplex PCR; TCRdb's version includes in-frame clones alone and lacks a portion of them. This table has approximately 100,000 clones, less than 70% appearing once. The specimen was PBMCs. These receptors originate from a woman in her sixties or seventies in good health and CMV-seropositive. The CDR3 runs from the conserved cysteine through the conserved F or W. Each record gives: J gene, V gene, CDR3 protein.

j_call: TRBJ1-4; v_call: TRBV7-6; cdr3_aa: CASSPTAYEKLFF
j_call: TRBJ2-5; v_call: TRBV10-3; cdr3_aa: CATRDIRTGSQETQYF
j_call: TRBJ2-3; v_call: TRBV2; cdr3_aa: CASSQQRGVGDTQYF
j_call: TRBJ2-1; v_call: TRBV27; cdr3_aa: CASSLEVYNEQFF
j_call: TRBJ1-1; v_call: TRBV15; cdr3_aa: CATSRGEGVAEAFF
j_call: TRBJ2-3; v_call: TRBV19; cdr3_aa: CASSSQAERFRTDTQYF
j_call: TRBJ1-2; v_call: TRBV30; cdr3_aa: CAWSDLGGQAGARYGYTF
j_call: TRBJ1-1; v_call: TRBV18; cdr3_aa: CASSSNWNTEAFF
j_call: TRBJ2-1; v_call: TRBV11-2; cdr3_aa: CASSPLAGGTTNEQFF
j_call: TRBJ1-4; v_call: TRBV7-9; cdr3_aa: CASSTGSGTGTNEKLFF
j_call: TRBJ2-1; v_call: TRBV4-2; cdr3_aa: CASSQEGAGSSYNEQFF
j_call: TRBJ2-1; v_call: TRBV2; cdr3_aa: CARAGEYNNEQFF
j_call: TRBJ1-2; v_call: TRBV5-4; cdr3_aa: CASSFRDRDNYGYTF
j_call: TRBJ1-4; v_call: TRBV27; cdr3_aa: CASSRREGEKLFF
j_call: TRBJ2-7; v_call: TRBV30; cdr3_aa: CAWSPPIVGGDYEQYF
j_call: TRBJ2-7; v_call: TRBV11-2; cdr3_aa: CASSPEPRSGMNYEQYF
j_call: TRBJ1-1; v_call: TRBV29-1; cdr3_aa: CSGGTVNTEAFF
j_call: TRBJ1-2; v_call: TRBV7-6; cdr3_aa: CASSQGTGIGYTF
j_call: TRBJ1-1; v_call: TRBV6-5; cdr3_aa: CASSYSGAGVYTEAFF
j_call: TRBJ1-2; v_call: TRBV4-3; cdr3_aa: CASSQERGTGGYTF
j_call: TRBJ1-6; v_call: TRBV6-5; cdr3_aa: CASSFSRDRPNSPLHF
j_call: TRBJ2-5; v_call: TRBV4-1; cdr3_aa: CASSQTGLAQETQYF
j_call: TRBJ2-5; v_call: TRBV14; cdr3_aa: CASSQGLKETQYF
j_call: TRBJ2-6; v_call: TRBV13; cdr3_aa: CASSLRVSGANVLTF
j_call: TRBJ2-6; v_call: TRBV6-5; cdr3_aa: CASRPQGSGANVLTF